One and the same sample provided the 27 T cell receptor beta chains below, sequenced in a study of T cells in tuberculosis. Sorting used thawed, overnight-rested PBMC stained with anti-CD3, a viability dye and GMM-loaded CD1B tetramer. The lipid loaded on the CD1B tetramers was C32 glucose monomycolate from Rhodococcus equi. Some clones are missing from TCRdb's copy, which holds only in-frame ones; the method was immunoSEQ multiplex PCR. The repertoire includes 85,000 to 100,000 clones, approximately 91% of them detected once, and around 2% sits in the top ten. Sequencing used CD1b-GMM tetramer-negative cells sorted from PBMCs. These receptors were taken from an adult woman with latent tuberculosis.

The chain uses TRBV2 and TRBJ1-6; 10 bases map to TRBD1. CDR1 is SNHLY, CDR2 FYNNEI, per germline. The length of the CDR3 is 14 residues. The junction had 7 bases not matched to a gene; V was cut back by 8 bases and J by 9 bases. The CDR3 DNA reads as TGTGCCAGCTTTGACAGGGGGCGGACTTCACCCCTCCACTTT. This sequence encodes CASFDRGRTSPLHF.

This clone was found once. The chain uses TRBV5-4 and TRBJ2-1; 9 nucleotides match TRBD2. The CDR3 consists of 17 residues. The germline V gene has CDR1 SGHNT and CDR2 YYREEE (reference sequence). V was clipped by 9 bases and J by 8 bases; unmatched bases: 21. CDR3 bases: TGTGCCACCATCCGAAGGCGGGGCGGGGGGGCCGAGGATGAGCAGTTCTTC. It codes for CATIRRRGGGAEDEQFF. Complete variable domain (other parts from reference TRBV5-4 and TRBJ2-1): ETGVTQSPTHLIKTRGQQVTLRCSSQSGHNTVSWYQQALGQGPQFIFQYYREEENGRGNFPPRFSGLQFPNYSSELNVNALELDDSALYLCATIRRRGGGAEDEQFFGPGTRLTVL.

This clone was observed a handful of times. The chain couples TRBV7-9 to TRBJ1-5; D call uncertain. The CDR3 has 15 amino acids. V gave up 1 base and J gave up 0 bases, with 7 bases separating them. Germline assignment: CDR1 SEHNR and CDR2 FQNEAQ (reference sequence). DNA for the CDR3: TGTGCCAGCAGCTTAGGGGCCCATAGCAATCAGCCCCAGCATTTT. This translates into CASSLGAHSNQPQHF.

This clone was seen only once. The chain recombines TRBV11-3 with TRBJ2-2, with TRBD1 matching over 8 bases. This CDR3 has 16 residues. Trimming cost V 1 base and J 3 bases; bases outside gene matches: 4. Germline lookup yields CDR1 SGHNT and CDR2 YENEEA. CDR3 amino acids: CASSLAGGPHTGELFF. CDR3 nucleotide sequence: TGTGCCAGCAGCTTAGCAGGGGGCCCACACACCGGGGAGCTGTTTTTT.

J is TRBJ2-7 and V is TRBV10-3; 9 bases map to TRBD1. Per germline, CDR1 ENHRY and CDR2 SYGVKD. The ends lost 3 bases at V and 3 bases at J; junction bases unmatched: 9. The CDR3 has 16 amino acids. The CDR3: CAISDPGTGHYYEQYF. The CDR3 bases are TGTGCCATCAGTGACCCCGGGACAGGGCACTACTACGAGCAGTACTTC.

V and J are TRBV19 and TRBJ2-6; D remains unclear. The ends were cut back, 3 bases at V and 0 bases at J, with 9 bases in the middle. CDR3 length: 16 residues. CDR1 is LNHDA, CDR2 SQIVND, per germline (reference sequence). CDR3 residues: CASSINWSSGANVLTF. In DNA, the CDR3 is TGTGCCAGTAGTATTAACTGGTCCTCTGGGGCCAACGTCCTGACTTTC.

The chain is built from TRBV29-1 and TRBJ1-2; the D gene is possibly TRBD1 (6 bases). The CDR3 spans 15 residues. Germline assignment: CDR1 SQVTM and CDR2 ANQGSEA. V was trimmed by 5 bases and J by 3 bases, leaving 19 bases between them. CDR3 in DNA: TGCAGCGTTCATCTGAGGGGGATTCCCGACTATGGCTACACCTTC. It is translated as CSVHLRGIPDYGYTF.

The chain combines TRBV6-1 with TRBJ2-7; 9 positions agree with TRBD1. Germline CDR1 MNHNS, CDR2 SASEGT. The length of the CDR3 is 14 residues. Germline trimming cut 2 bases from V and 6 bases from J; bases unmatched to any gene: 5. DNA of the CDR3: TGTGCCAGCAGTGAAAGGGGGGGACAGGGCGAGCAGTACGTC. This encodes CASSERGGQGEQYV.

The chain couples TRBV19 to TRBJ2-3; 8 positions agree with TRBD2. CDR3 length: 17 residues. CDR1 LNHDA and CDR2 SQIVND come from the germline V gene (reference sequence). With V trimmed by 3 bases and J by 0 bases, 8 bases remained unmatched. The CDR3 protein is CASSIGTRGGSTDTQYF. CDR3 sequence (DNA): TGTGCCAGTAGTATCGGGACTAGAGGCGGGAGCACAGATACGCAGTATTTT.

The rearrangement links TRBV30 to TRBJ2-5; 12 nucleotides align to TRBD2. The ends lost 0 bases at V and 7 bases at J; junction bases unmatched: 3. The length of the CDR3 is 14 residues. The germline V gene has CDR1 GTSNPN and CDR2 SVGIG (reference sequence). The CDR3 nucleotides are TGTGCCTGGAGTGTAATACTAGCGGGGGGGACCCAGTACTTC. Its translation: CAWSVILAGGTQYF.

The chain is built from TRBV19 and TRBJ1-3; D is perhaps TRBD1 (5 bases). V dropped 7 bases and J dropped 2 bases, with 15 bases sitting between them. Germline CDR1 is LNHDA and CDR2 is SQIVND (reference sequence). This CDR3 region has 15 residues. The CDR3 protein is CASTPPTVAGNTIYF. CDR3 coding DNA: TGTGCCAGTACCCCACCGACAGTCGCTGGAAACACCATATATTTT.

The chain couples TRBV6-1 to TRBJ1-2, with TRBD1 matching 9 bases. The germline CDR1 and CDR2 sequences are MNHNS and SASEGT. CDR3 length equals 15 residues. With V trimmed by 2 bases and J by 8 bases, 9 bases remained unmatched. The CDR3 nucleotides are TGTGCCAGCAGTGAAACCGGGACAGGGCTTCGGGGCTACACCTTC. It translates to CASSETGTGLRGYTF.

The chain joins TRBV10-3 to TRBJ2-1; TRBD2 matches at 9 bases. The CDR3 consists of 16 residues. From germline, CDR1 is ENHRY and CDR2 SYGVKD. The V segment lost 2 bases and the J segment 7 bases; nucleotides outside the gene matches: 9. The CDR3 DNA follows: TGTGCCATCAGTGAGGCTAGCGGGGCCCTACCTAATGAGCAGTTCTTC. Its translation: CAISEASGALPNEQFF.

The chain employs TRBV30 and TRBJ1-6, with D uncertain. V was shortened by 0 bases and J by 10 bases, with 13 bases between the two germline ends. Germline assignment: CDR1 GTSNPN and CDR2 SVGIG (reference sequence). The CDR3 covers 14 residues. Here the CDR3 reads CAWSVTREGSPLHF. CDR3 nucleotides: TGTGCCTGGAGTGTCACCCGGGAGGGATCACCCCTCCACTTT.

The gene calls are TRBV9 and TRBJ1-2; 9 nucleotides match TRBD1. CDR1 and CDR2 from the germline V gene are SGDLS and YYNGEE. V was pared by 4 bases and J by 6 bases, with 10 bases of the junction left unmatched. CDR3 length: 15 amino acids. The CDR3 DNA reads TGTGCCAGCAGCCTTAACAGGGGGCGCGGGGATGGCTACACCTTC. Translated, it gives CASSLNRGRGDGYTF.

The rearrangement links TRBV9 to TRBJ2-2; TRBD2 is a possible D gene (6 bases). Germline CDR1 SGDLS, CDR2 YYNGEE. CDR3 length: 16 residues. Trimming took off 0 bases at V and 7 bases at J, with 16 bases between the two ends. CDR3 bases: TGTGCCAGCAGCGTAGGCTCAGCGGGTAATTTCGGGGAGCTGTTTTTT. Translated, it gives CASSVGSAGNFGELFF.

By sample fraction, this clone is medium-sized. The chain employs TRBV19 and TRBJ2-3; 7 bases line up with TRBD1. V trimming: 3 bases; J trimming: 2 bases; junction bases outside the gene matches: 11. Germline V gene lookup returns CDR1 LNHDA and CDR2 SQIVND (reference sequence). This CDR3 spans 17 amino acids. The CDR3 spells CASSIFGGQNPTDTQYF. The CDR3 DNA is TGTGCCAGTAGTATCTTTGGGGGACAGAATCCCACAGATACGCAGTATTTT.

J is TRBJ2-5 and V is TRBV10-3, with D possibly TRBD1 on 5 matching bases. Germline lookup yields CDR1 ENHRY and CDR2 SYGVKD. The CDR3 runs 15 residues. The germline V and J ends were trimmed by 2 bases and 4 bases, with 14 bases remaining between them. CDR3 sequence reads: CAISEDRIPRETQYF. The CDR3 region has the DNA TGTGCCATCAGTGAGGACAGAATACCACGAGAGACCCAGTACTTC.

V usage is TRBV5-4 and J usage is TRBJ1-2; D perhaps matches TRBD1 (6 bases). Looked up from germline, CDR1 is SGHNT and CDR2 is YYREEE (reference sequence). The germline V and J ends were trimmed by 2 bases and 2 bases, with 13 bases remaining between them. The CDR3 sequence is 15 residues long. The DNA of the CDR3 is TGTGCCAGCAGCTTCGGGACAAGAAGCAACTATGGCTACACCTTC. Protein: CASSFGTRSNYGYTF.

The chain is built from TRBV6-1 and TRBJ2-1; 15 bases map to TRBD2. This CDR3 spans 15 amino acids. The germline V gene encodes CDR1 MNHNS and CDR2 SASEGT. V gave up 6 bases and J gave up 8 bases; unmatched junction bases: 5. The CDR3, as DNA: TGTGCCAGCAGAGGACTAGCGGGGGGGTACGATGAGCAGTTCTTC. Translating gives CASRGLAGGYDEQFF.

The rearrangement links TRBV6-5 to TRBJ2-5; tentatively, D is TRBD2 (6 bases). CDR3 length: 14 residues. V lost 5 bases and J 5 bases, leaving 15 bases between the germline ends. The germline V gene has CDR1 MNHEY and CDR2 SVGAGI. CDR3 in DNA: TGTGCCAGCAGTAGCCCCGGGAGCGGGGAGACCCAGTACTTC. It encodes CASSSPGSGETQYF.

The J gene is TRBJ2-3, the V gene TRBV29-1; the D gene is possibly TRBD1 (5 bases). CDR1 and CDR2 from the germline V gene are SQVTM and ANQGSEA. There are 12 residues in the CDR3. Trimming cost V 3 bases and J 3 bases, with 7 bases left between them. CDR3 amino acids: CSVDHRTDTQYF. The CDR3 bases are TGCAGCGTTGACCACAGGACAGATACGCAGTATTTT.

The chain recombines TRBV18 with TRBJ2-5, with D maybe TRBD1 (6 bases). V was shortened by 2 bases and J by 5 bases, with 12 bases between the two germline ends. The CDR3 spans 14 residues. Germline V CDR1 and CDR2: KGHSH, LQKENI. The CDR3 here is CASSPSGAGETQYF. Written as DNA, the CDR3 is TGTGCCAGCTCACCATCAGGGGCAGGGGAGACCCAGTACTTC.

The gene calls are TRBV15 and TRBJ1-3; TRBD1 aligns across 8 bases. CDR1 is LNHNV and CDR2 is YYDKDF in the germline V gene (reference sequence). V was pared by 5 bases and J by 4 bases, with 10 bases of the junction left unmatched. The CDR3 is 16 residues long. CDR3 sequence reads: CATSGNSGGRGNTIYF. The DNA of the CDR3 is TGTGCCACCAGCGGTAACTCAGGGGGCCGAGGAAACACCATATATTTT.

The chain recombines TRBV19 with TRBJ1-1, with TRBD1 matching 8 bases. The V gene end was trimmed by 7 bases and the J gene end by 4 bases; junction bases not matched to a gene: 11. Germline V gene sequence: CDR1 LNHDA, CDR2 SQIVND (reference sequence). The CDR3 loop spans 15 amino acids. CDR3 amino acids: CASTPLVGQGTEAFF. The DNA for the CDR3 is TGTGCCAGTACCCCTTTAGTAGGACAGGGCACTGAAGCTTTCTTT.

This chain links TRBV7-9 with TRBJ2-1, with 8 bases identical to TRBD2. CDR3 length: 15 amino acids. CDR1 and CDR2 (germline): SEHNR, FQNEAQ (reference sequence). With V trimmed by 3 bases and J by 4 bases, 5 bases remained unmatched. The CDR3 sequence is CASSLRGASYNEQFF. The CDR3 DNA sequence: TGTGCCAGCAGCTTGCGGGGGGCGTCTTACAATGAGCAGTTCTTC.

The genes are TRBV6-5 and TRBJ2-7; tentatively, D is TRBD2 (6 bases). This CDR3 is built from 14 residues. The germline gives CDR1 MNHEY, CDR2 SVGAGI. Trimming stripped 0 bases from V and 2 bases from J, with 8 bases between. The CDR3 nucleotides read TGTGCCAGCAGTTACTCGGGACTGGCCTACGAGCAGTACTTC. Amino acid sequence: CASSYSGLAYEQYF.